Listed below are T cell receptor beta chains from one sample, sequenced in a study of pediatric ulcerative colitis. Only in-frame clones appear in the TCRdb table, and some are missing; sequencing was by immunoSEQ multiplex PCR. The repertoire holds roughly 70,000 clones, 70% to 90% seen once, with around 3.6% in the top ten. The sequencing input was blood. Receptor source: a boy aged 10-17 years with severe ulcerative colitis. Each CDR3 is given with its conserved first and last residue. A D gene is named only where the DNA matches it firmly. A clone size is listed for some rows: how often the clone was seen (once, few, many), or a class if it is expanded.

j_call clone_size d_call v_call cdr3_aa cdr3_nt
TRBJ1-2 few TRBD1 TRBV6-5 CASSYSGTGPYGYTF TGTGCCAGCAGTTACTCGGGGACAGGGCCTTATGGCTACACCTTC
TRBJ2-1 - TRBD2 TRBV27 CASSLAGAGSYNEQFF TGTGCCAGCAGTTTAGCGGGAGCGGGCTCCTACAATGAGCAGTTCTTC
TRBJ1-1 - - TRBV7-9 CASSLGGDSGTEAFF TGTGCCAGCAGCTTAGGGGGAGACAGCGGCACTGAAGCTTTCTTT
TRBJ1-2 - - TRBV7-3 CASSLQDSYGYTF TGTGCCAGCAGCTTACAAGACAGTTATGGCTACACCTTC
TRBJ1-2 - - TRBV6-1 CASSDLSPGYTF TGTGCCAGCAGTGATCTTTCTCCCGGCTACACCTTC
TRBJ2-7 - - TRBV30 CAWSVLGVEEQYF TGTGCCTGGAGTGTTCTTGGGGTAGAAGAGCAGTACTTC
TRBJ2-7 - - TRBV7-9 CASSSNGGDSFSYEQYF TGTGCCAGCAGCTCGAATGGCGGGGACTCCTTCTCCTACGAGCAGTACTTC
TRBJ1-1 - - TRBV19 CASSIEGPNTEAFF TGTGCCAGTAGTATAGAGGGACCGAACACTGAAGCTTTCTTT
TRBJ2-7 - - TRBV19 CASSTYGTGFYEQYF TGTGCCAGTAGTACCTACGGGACGGGATTCTACGAGCAGTACTTC
TRBJ2-4 - TRBD2 TRBV7-8 CASSLVAGGAKNIQYF TGTGCCAGCAGCTTAGTCGCGGGAGGGGCCAAAAACATTCAGTACTTC
TRBJ1-3 - - TRBV5-1 CASSLADRSSGNTIYF TGCGCCAGCAGCTTGGCCGACAGAAGCTCTGGAAACACCATATATTTT
TRBJ2-7 - TRBD1 TRBV6-1 CASSGTGPRVYEQYF TGTGCCAGCAGTGGGACAGGCCCAAGGGTATACGAGCAGTACTTC
TRBJ2-7 - TRBD1 TRBV6-5 CASSLTRTGGHEQYF TGTGCCAGCAGTTTAACGCGGACAGGGGGCCACGAGCAGTACTTC
TRBJ2-5 - - TRBV14 CASSQRGVYQETQYF TGTGCCAGCAGCCAAAGAGGCGTGTACCAAGAGACCCAGTACTTC
TRBJ2-1 - - TRBV29-1 CSVSTSGDPFF TGCAGCGTTTCCACCTCAGGGGACCCGTTCTTC
TRBJ1-1 few - TRBV30 CAWRRNENTEAFF TGTGCCTGGAGGAGGAATGAGAACACTGAAGCTTTCTTT
TRBJ2-7 - TRBD1 TRBV5-1 CASSLLPGGNYEQYF TGCGCCAGCAGCTTGTTGCCAGGGGGAAACTACGAGCAGTACTTC
TRBJ2-7 - - TRBV6-4 CASTAQGTTYEQYF TGTGCCAGCACCGCGCAGGGGACAACCTACGAGCAGTACTTC
TRBJ2-1 - TRBD1 TRBV27 CASSLSYGTGHYEQFF TGTGCCAGCAGTCTTTCTTACGGGACAGGGCATTATGAGCAGTTCTTC
TRBJ2-6 - - TRBV4-2 CASSDIDRDSGANVLTF TGTGCCAGCAGCGATATCGACAGAGACTCTGGGGCCAACGTCCTGACTTTC
TRBJ1-1 - - TRBV7-2 CASSLGGSLAAFF TGTGCCAGCAGCTTAGGGGGCTCTCTGGCCGCTTTCTTT
TRBJ2-7 - - TRBV10-3 CAISVQGAPTYEQYF TGTGCCATCAGTGTACAGGGAGCCCCAACCTACGAGCAGTACTTC
TRBJ1-5 - - TRBV19 CASSITTKGNQPQHF TGTGCCAGTAGTATCACCACCAAGGGCAATCAGCCCCAGCATTTT
TRBJ1-1 - - TRBV4-1 CASSPRGGENTEAFF TGCGCCAGCAGCCCTCGGGGGGGAGAGAACACTGAAGCTTTCTTT
TRBJ2-7 once - TRBV6-6 CASSYLPQRPTYEQYF TGTGCCAGCAGTTACCTACCCCAACGCCCAACCTACGAGCAGTACTTC
TRBJ1-5 - TRBD1 TRBV18 CASSPDRVYQPQHF TGTGCCAGCTCACCGGACAGGGTTTATCAGCCCCAGCATTTT
TRBJ1-1 - TRBD1 TRBV5-1 CASSPTGFNTEAFF TGCGCCAGCAGCCCGACAGGGTTCAACACTGAAGCTTTCTTT
TRBJ2-7 - - TRBV12-5 CASGLVTSQFPAEQYF TGTGCTAGTGGTTTGGTAACGAGCCAATTCCCCGCAGAGCAGTACTTC
TRBJ2-2 - - TRBV4-1 CASSHGQAGELFF TGCGCCAGCAGCCACGGTCAGGCCGGGGAGCTGTTTTTT
TRBJ1-2 - - TRBV7-2 CASSIMATDYGYTF TGTGCCAGCAGCATTATGGCGACCGATTATGGCTACACCTTC
TRBJ2-7 - TRBD2 TRBV11-2 CASSLGASGSFWAYEQYF TGTGCCAGCAGCTTAGGGGCTAGCGGGAGTTTTTGGGCCTACGAGCAGTACTTC
TRBJ2-1 - TRBD2 TRBV5-1 CASSLGMTSGTHNEQFF TGCGCCAGCAGCTTGGGAATGACTAGCGGTACCCACAATGAGCAGTTCTTC
TRBJ2-2 - - TRBV30 CASDPYTGELFF TGTGCCTCCGATCCATACACCGGGGAGCTGTTTTTT
TRBJ1-1 - - TRBV19 CASSPLGTTEAFF TGTGCCAGTAGTCCGCTCGGGACCACTGAAGCTTTCTTT
TRBJ2-7 - - TRBV4-3 CASSQLAGDFVQYF TGCGCCAGCAGCCAATTGGCAGGGGACTTTGTGCAGTACTTC
TRBJ1-1 - TRBD1 TRBV4-3 CASSQSGTGTREAFF TGCGCCAGCAGCCAATCCGGGACAGGGACCCGTGAAGCTTTCTTT
TRBJ2-5 - TRBD2 TRBV5-4 CASTPSAGQETQYF TGTGCCAGCACCCCTTCAGCGGGACAAGAGACCCAGTACTTC
TRBJ2-1 - - TRBV7-6 CASSPGAGSYNEQFF TGTGCCAGCAGCCCAGGGGCGGGTTCCTACAATGAGCAGTTCTTC
TRBJ2-2 - TRBD2 TRBV18 CASSGGIARTGELFF TGTGCCAGCTCCGGGGGGATCGCGAGAACCGGGGAGCTGTTTTTT
TRBJ2-1 once - TRBV4-3 CASSQDKGINEQFF TGCGCCAGCAGCCAAGACAAGGGGATCAATGAGCAGTTCTTC
TRBJ1-1 - - TRBV18 CASSTIQGLTEAFF TGTGCCAGCTCAACTATCCAGGGCCTCACTGAAGCTTTCTTT
TRBJ2-7 - TRBD2 TRBV11-2 CASSLSSGSYEQYF TGTGCCAGCAGCTTATCTAGCGGCTCCTACGAGCAGTACTTC
TRBJ1-1 - - TRBV15 CATSNRYTEAFF TGTGCCACCAGCAACCGATACACTGAAGCTTTCTTT
TRBJ2-7 - - TRBV2 CASSWDGTYEQYF TGTGCCAGCAGTTGGGACGGAACCTACGAGCAGTACTTC
TRBJ2-1 once - TRBV11-2 CASSLVGNEQFF TGTGCCAGCAGCTTAGTGGGAAATGAGCAGTTCTTC
TRBJ2-1 - - TRBV6-6 CASIQEFYLGNEQFF TGTGCCAGCATCCAAGAATTCTATTTGGGGAATGAGCAGTTCTTC
TRBJ1-1 - - TRBV9 CASSGGPKIQWDTEAFF TGTGCCAGCAGCGGTGGCCCCAAAATACAGTGGGACACTGAAGCTTTCTTT
TRBJ2-7 - - TRBV7-6 CASSSEWRDHEQYF TGTGCCAGCAGCTCAGAGTGGAGGGACCACGAGCAGTACTTC
TRBJ2-7 - - TRBV14 CASSQDTGVSYEQYF TGTGCCAGCAGCCAAGATACAGGCGTTTCCTACGAGCAGTACTTC
TRBJ2-1 - TRBD2 TRBV27 CASSLWTSGRALHNEQFF TGTGCCAGCAGTTTATGGACTAGCGGGAGGGCCCTACACAATGAGCAGTTCTTC
TRBJ2-7 - TRBD2 TRBV4-3 CASSQDRTRSYEQYF TGCGCCAGCAGCCAAGACCGGACTAGAAGCTACGAGCAGTACTTC
TRBJ1-1 - - TRBV12-5 CASGFLTRGRTEAFF TGTGCTAGTGGTTTCCTCACCAGGGGAAGGACTGAAGCTTTCTTT
TRBJ1-1 - TRBD1 TRBV11-2 CASSPPITDRTGPDTEAFF TGTGCCAGCAGCCCCCCTATAACGGACAGGACAGGGCCGGACACTGAAGCTTTCTTT
TRBJ2-3 - TRBD1 TRBV2 CASSEGQESTDTQYF TGTGCCAGCAGTGAGGGACAGGAAAGCACAGATACGCAGTATTTT
TRBJ2-5 - TRBD2 TRBV7-2 CASSLLAGQETQYF TGTGCCAGCAGCTTACTAGCGGGACAAGAGACCCAGTACTTC
TRBJ2-7 - - TRBV28 CASSRIHQGYEQYF TGTGCCAGCAGTCGGATTCATCAGGGCTACGAGCAGTACTTC
TRBJ1-5 - - TRBV7-2 CASSADLNQPQHF TGTGCCAGCAGCGCGGACTTGAATCAGCCCCAGCATTTT
TRBJ2-2 - - TRBV5-1 CASSPRSGNTGELFF TGCGCCAGCAGCCCACGCTCTGGGAACACCGGGGAGCTGTTTTTT
TRBJ2-1 - TRBD2 TRBV27 CASSLGLAGLAYNEQFF TGTGCCAGCAGTTTGGGACTAGCGGGACTCGCCTACAATGAGCAGTTCTTC
TRBJ2-3 - TRBD2 TRBV7-2 CASSLYGTTPTDTQYF TGTGCCAGCAGCTTATACGGGACTACGCCCACAGATACGCAGTATTTT